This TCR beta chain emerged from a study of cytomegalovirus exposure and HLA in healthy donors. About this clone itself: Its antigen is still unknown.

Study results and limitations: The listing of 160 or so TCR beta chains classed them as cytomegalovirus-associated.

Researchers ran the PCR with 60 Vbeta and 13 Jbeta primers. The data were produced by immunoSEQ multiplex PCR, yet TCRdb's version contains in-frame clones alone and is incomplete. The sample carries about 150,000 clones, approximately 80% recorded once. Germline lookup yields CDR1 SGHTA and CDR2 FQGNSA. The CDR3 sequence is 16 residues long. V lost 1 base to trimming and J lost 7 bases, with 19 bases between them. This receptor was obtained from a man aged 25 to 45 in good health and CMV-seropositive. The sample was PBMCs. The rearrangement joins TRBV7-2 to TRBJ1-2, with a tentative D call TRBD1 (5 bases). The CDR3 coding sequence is TGTGCCAGCAGCTTAGAAGGCGCAGGGTTGGGGGGTGGCTACACCTTC. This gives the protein CASSLEGAGLGGGYTF.